This TCR beta chain was profiled in a study of shared clonotypes between healthy human individuals. Study background: The composition of the donors was a couple of women and a few men aged 18 to 49. The study used three CD4 naive, three CD4 memory, two CD8 naive and one CD8 memory plate per donor.

Overall study findings and caveats: Non-shared clonotypes were found to have lower generation probabilities than the clonotypes that were shared by all four of the sorted-subset donors.

A word on this clone: Its antigen is currently unknown.

Both subsets, CD45RA+ naive and CD45RA-negative memory, were split from the CD4+ cells. V lost 5 bases to trimming and J lost 1 base, with 15 bases between them. The CDR3 covers 15 residues. Germline V gives CDR1 SGHAT, CDR2 FQNNGV. Libraries were prepared by immunoSEQ multiplex PCR; TCRdb keeps only in-frame clonotypes and omits some of them. Counted here are approximately 1.1 million clones, 75% to 80% occurring once; the ten biggest clones make up 0.4% to 0.55%. Sequenced: memory CD4+ T cells from PBMCs. Subset of the sample: CD45RA-negative fraction. This clonotype was obtained from a man between 18 and 29 years old in good health. Some clones in this sample may be carry-over from other donors' samples. The chain uses TRBV11-2 and TRBJ2-7; tentative D call: TRBD1 (6 bases). CDR3 DNA: TGTGCCAGCAGCCAACACCCGGGACAATCCTACGAGCAGTACTTC. Protein sequence: CASSQHPGQSYEQYF.